This passage covers 9 T cell receptor beta chains from one sample sequenced in a study of CD8 T cells in Susac syndrome. Roughly 0.5 to 1 ug RNA was reverse transcribed with random hexamers. TCRdb itself ran the immunoSEQ multiplex PCR reads through MiXCR, one entry per CDR3 protein. Found here are 190,000 or so distinct CDR3 sequences, 90% to 95% of them singletons; the top ten hold approximately 0.097%. The specimen sequenced was CD4+ T cells from PBMCs. The receptors here all came from a human donor with multiple sclerosis.

The chain employs TRBV2 and TRBJ2-3; 7 bases are a match to TRBD1. Per the germline V gene, CDR1 is SNHLY and CDR2 is FYNNEI. V dropped 5 bases and J dropped 4; count of bases not matched to a gene: 15. This CDR3 region has 17 residues. CDR3 bases: TGTGCCAGCAGTCCCACCCACGACAGGGATCGGGCAGATACGCAGTATTTT. It translates to CASSPTHDRDRADTQYF.

The CDR3: CSARDGQRNTEAFF. CDR3 DNA sequence: TGCAGTGCTAGAGATGGACAGAGGAACACTGAAGCTTTCTTT. The chain couples TRBV20-1 to TRBJ1-1; D may be TRBD1 (6 bases). There are 14 residues in the CDR3. The germline V gene encodes CDR1 DFQATT and CDR2 SNEGSKA (reference sequence). Trimming removed 0 bases at V and 1 base at J, with 9 bases between.

In its sample, this clonotype was seen once. This chain links TRBV12-3 or TRBV12-4 with TRBJ2-3, with 7 bases lining up with TRBD2. The V segment lost 7 bases and the J segment 4 bases; nucleotides outside the gene matches: 11. This CDR3 comprises 15 residues. CDR3 nucleotides: TGTGCCAGCACTTCCAGCTGGCGGGAGTCAGATACGCAGTATTTT. This gives the protein CASTSSWRESDTQYF.

J is TRBJ1-2 and V is TRBV20-1, with D maybe TRBD1 (5 bases). There are 14 residues in the CDR3. Germline values: CDR1 DFQATT, CDR2 SNEGSKA (reference sequence). Trimming took off 2 bases at V and 2 bases at J, with 12 bases between the two ends. CDR3 bases: TGCAGTGCTAGACAACTTGACAGCAACTATGGCTACACCTTC. This codes for CSARQLDSNYGYTF.

This chain connects TRBV6-5 to TRBJ1-2; no firm D call. The V and J ends lost 0 bases and 8 bases respectively, with 10 bases between them. Germline V gives CDR1 MNHEY, CDR2 SVGAGI. The CDR3 has 13 amino acids. DNA for the CDR3: TGTGCCAGCAGTTACTCTGGGATATCGGGCTACACCTTC. Amino acid sequence: CASSYSGISGYTF.

The chain combines TRBV6-5 with TRBJ1-6; D might be TRBD1 (5 bases). Trimming left V 0 bases short and J 10 bases short, with 10 bases between. The V gene's germline CDR1 is MNHEY and CDR2 SVGAGI. The CDR3 loop spans 14 amino acids. The CDR3 DNA is TGTGCCAGCAGTTACTCGAGGGGAGGATCACCCCTCCACTTT. This encodes CASSYSRGGSPLHF.

The J gene is TRBJ2-5, the V gene TRBV20-1; TRBD1 or TRBD2 may be the D gene (6 bases each). Germline V CDR1 and CDR2: DFQATT, SNEGSKA (reference sequence). V was cut by 2 bases and J by 2 bases, with 12 bases left in between. The CDR3 sequence is 14 residues long. The CDR3 nucleotides are TGCAGTGCTAGAACAGGGACTCTTCAAGAGACCCAGTACTTC. Its translation: CSARTGTLQETQYF.

The chain has TRBV15 and TRBJ2-4, with a tentative D call TRBD1 (5 bases). CDR3 length: 16 residues. Trimming cost V 3 bases and J 0 bases, with 12 bases left between them. Germline CDR1 LNHNV, CDR2 YYDKDF (reference sequence). CDR3 DNA sequence: TGTGCCACCAGCAGGCCCTCGACAGTAGCCAAAAACATTCAGTACTTC. Its protein is CATSRPSTVAKNIQYF.

In this sample, this clonotype turned up once. V and J are TRBV11-2 and TRBJ2-1; 10 bases are shared with TRBD2. V dropped 1 base and J dropped 9; count of bases not matched to a gene: 12. Germline CDR1 and CDR2: SGHAT and FQNNGV. CDR3 length equals 17 residues. CDR3 nucleotide sequence: TGTGCCAGCAGCTTAGCGCTCGGTCTAGCGGGAGCTACTGAGCAGTTCTTC. Its translation: CASSLALGLAGATEQFF.